The next 21 T cell receptor beta chains were all read from a single sample in a study of a mutant IDH1 vaccine in newly diagnosed glioma. Assay used: immunoSEQ multiplex PCR; TCRdb lists only in-frame clones, some missing. The table has about 54,000 clones, about 81% seen once; the top ten hold 3% to 4%. Time point defined: week 5, during vaccination. A single vaccine dose contained 300 ug of mutant IDH1 20-mer peptide, and topical imiquimod was used with it. Antigen specificity for these receptors is unknown. The sample consisted of PBMCs, taken from a glioma patient whose treatment included an IDH1 peptide vaccine. These receptor sequences come from a man aged 25 to 40 with glioma.

The chain couples TRBV4-2 to TRBJ2-1, with D unresolved. Germline CDR1 LGHNA, CDR2 YNFKEQ. The CDR3 extends over 13 amino acids. V was shortened by 1 base and J by 6 bases, with 7 bases between the two germline ends. The CDR3 protein is CASSQALINEQFF. The CDR3 nucleotides read TGTGCCAGCAGCCAAGCACTGATCAATGAGCAGTTCTTC.

V and J are TRBV2 and TRBJ1-6, with 7 bases identical to TRBD1. CDR1 and CDR2 from the germline V gene are SNHLY and FYNNEI. The CDR3 has 14 residues. The trim removed 6 bases at V and 7 bases at J, leaving 6 bases unmatched. The CDR3 sequence: CASRPTGANSPLHF. The CDR3 DNA reads TGTGCCAGCAGGCCTACAGGGGCGAATTCACCCCTCCACTTT.

The chain couples TRBV18 to TRBJ1-2; possible D gene TRBD1, 5 bases. V lost 3 bases and J lost 6, with 11 bases in between. The CDR3 extends over 13 amino acids. Germline CDR1 and CDR2: KGHSH and LQKENI. CDR3 sequence: CASSPQGEDGYTF. CDR3 coding DNA: TGTGCCAGCTCACCCCAGGGTGAGGATGGCTACACCTTC.

The genes are TRBV18 and TRBJ1-2; perhaps TRBD1 as D (5 bases). The CDR3 has 15 amino acids. Germline V lookup: CDR1 KGHSH, CDR2 LQKENI. V was cut by 5 bases and J by 8 bases, with 21 bases left in between. The chain's CDR3 is CASSRRRDSEQGYTF. CDR3 sequence (DNA): TGTGCCAGCTCAAGAAGACGGGACTCCGAACAAGGCTACACCTTC.

V is TRBV18 and J is TRBJ1-2; 7 nucleotides agree with TRBD1. From germline, CDR1 is KGHSH and CDR2 LQKENI. The ends lost 0 bases at V and 5 bases at J; junction bases unmatched: 6. This CDR3 region has 15 residues. The CDR3 DNA reads as TGTGCCAGCTCACCACCGACAGGGAAGGGGTATGGCTACACCTTC. Amino acids: CASSPPTGKGYGYTF.

The V gene is TRBV28, the J gene TRBJ1-5; D ambiguous. The CDR3 consists of 13 residues. The germline V and J ends were trimmed by 3 bases and 0 bases, with 3 bases remaining between them. Germline V gene data show CDR1 as MDHEN and CDR2 as SYDVKM. The CDR3 sequence: CASSLVSNQPQHF. The CDR3 nucleotides are TGTGCCAGCAGTTTGGTTAGCAATCAGCCCCAGCATTTT. The full variable domain, with the rest looked up from reference TRBV28 and TRBJ1-5, is DVKVTQSSRYLVKRTGEKVFLECVQDMDHENMFWYRQDPGLGLRLIYFSYDVKMKEKGDIPEGYSVSREKKERFSLILESASTNQTSMYLCASSLVSNQPQHFGDGTRLSIL.

The chain uses TRBV6-5 and TRBJ1-1; D unclear. CDR3 length: 13 amino acids. Germline assignment: CDR1 MNHEY and CDR2 SVGAGI. Trimming stripped 5 bases from V and 1 base from J, with 8 bases between. The CDR3 loop is CASSRTKNTEAFF. CDR3 nucleotide sequence: TGTGCCAGCAGTCGGACGAAGAACACTGAAGCTTTCTTT.

This rearrangement joins TRBV30 to TRBJ1-6; 10 nucleotides align to TRBD1. CDR3 length equals 14 residues. Germline CDR1 is GTSNPN and CDR2 is SVGIG (reference sequence). Trimming cost V 3 bases and J 10 bases; bases outside gene matches: 6. In DNA, the CDR3 is TGTGCCTGGAGAGCCCGGGACAGGGGCTCACCCCTCCACTTT. It codes for CAWRARDRGSPLHF.

The J gene is TRBJ2-6, the V gene TRBV11-2; D perhaps matches TRBD1 (5 bases). V was shortened by 4 bases and J by 2 bases, with 9 bases between the two germline ends. The CDR3 has 15 amino acids. CDR1 is SGHAT, CDR2 FQNNGV, per germline. The CDR3 coding sequence is TGTGCCAGCAGCTCAAGCAGGGCTGGGGCCAACGTCCTGACTTTC. Translated: CASSSSRAGANVLTF.

The chain couples TRBV30 to TRBJ1-2; a weak D match, TRBD1 (5 bases). The CDR3 has 13 residues. Per the germline V gene, CDR1 is GTSNPN and CDR2 is SVGIG (reference sequence). V was cut by 1 base and J by 1 base, with 7 bases left in between. CDR3: CAWSGQLNYGYTF. CDR3 coding DNA: TGTGCCTGGAGTGGACAGCTTAACTATGGCTACACCTTC.

This chain uses TRBV11-2 with TRBJ2-7, with D possibly being TRBD2 (6 bases). CDR1 is SGHAT and CDR2 is FQNNGV in the germline V gene. V lost 3 bases and J lost 2, with 11 bases in between. The CDR3 loop spans 14 amino acids. In DNA, the CDR3 is TGTGCCAGCAGCTTTGGGACGGGGGCCTACGAGCAGTACTTC. Translated: CASSFGTGAYEQYF.

V and J are TRBV2 and TRBJ1-2; maybe TRBD1 (5 bases). CDR3 length: 14 residues. Between the trimmed V and J ends, which lost 3 bases and 4 bases, there was a span of 12 bases. Per germline, CDR1 SNHLY and CDR2 FYNNEI. CDR3: CASSEWQGGYGYTF. The CDR3 nucleotides are TGTGCCAGCAGTGAGTGGCAGGGAGGCTATGGCTACACCTTC.

The chain joins TRBV7-2 to TRBJ2-4, with D perhaps TRBD1 (6 bases). The CDR3 is 14 residues long. CDR1 SGHTA and CDR2 FQGNSA come from the germline V gene. The germline V and J ends were trimmed by 2 bases and 7 bases, with 12 bases remaining between them. CDR3 residues: CASSLWAGENIQYF. DNA of the CDR3: TGTGCCAGCAGCTTATGGGCAGGGGAGAACATTCAGTACTTC.

This chain uses TRBV15 with TRBJ2-7; a possible D gene is TRBD1 (5 bases). This CDR3 has 15 amino acids. The germline V gene has CDR1 LNHNV and CDR2 YYDKDF (reference sequence). V lost 4 bases and J lost 2, with 15 bases in between. In DNA, the CDR3 is TGTGCCACCAGCAACCTCAGGGAAGGTACCTACGAGCAGTACTTC. This codes for CATSNLREGTYEQYF.

The V and J genes are TRBV5-4 and TRBJ2-5; D unclear. Trimming pared 0 bases from V and 5 bases from J, leaving 5 bases between. Germline V lookup: CDR1 SGHNT, CDR2 YYREEE (reference sequence). This CDR3 is 12 amino acids long. CDR3 DNA sequence: TGTGCCAGCAGCTTGGTGGCCGAGACCCAGTACTTC. Translating gives CASSLVAETQYF.

V and J are TRBV28 and TRBJ2-7; the D gene is possibly TRBD1 (6 bases). The CDR3 is 13 residues long. In germline, CDR1 is MDHEN, CDR2 SYDVKM. Trimming took off 10 bases at V and 6 bases at J, with 19 bases between the two ends. This CDR3 is CAIEYRAKGEQYF. As DNA, the CDR3 is TGTGCCATAGAGTACAGGGCAAAAGGCGAGCAGTACTTC.

The chain combines TRBV10-3 with TRBJ1-3; D is undetermined. Germline V gives CDR1 ENHRY, CDR2 SYGVKD. Between the trimmed V and J ends, which lost 11 bases and 0 bases, there was a span of 17 bases. The CDR3 has 15 residues. CDR3 in amino acids: CASKTRENSGNTIYF. The DNA of the CDR3 is TGTGCCTCCAAGACCCGGGAGAACTCTGGAAACACCATATATTTT.

The rearrangement joins TRBV6-5 to TRBJ1-1; D ambiguous. Trimming cost V 1 base and J 5 bases, with 11 bases left between them. CDR3 length: 14 residues. CDR1 is MNHEY and CDR2 is SVGAGI in the germline V gene. CDR3 in amino acids: CASSYYEGSTEAFF. CDR3 nucleotide sequence: TGTGCCAGCAGTTACTATGAGGGATCTACTGAAGCTTTCTTT.

This sequence joins TRBV18 and TRBJ1-6; D ambiguous. The CDR3 loop spans 15 amino acids. The ends were cut back, 3 bases at V and 4 bases at J, with 10 bases in the middle. In germline, CDR1 is KGHSH, CDR2 LQKENI. The CDR3 here is CASSPLETYNSPLHF. DNA for the CDR3: TGTGCCAGCTCACCTCTAGAGACGTATAATTCACCCCTCCACTTT.

The chain links TRBV5-1 to TRBJ2-7; a possible D gene is TRBD2 (6 bases). The CDR3 extends over 17 amino acids. Deletions cut 3 bases from V and 7 bases from J, with 26 bases between. CDR1 is SGHRS and CDR2 is YFSETQ in the germline V gene. The CDR3 nucleotides are TGCGCCAGCAGCTATCGGAGGCCAGGAGCGTATCGGGAGGAGCAGTACTTC. Its translation is CASSYRRPGAYREEQYF.

V usage is TRBV7-2 and J usage is TRBJ1-4; D uncertain. CDR1 is SGHTA and CDR2 is FQGNSA in the germline V gene. The CDR3 is made up of 16 amino acids. The V end lost 2 bases, the J end lost 5 bases, and 15 bases lay between the germline ends. The chain's CDR3 is CASSLYLWGTNEKLFF. For the CDR3, the DNA is TGTGCCAGCAGCTTATATCTCTGGGGAACCAATGAAAAACTGTTTTTT.